Below, one TCR beta chain is given with its context. The antigen is undetermined. On sorted subsets, replicate PCRs used approximately 200 ng DNA, or 31,000 or so T cell genomes. Sequencing was performed with immunoSEQ multiplex PCR; in TCRdb, only in-frame clones are kept and a portion is missing. The sample holds over 2 million clones, 85% to 95% seen once. This record belongs to a study of shared clonotypes between healthy human individuals. Study-wide results and caveats: On the whole, naive subsets had larger estimated richness than memory subsets had.

The V and J ends lost 4 bases and 5 bases respectively, with 12 bases between them. This CDR3 is 13 amino acids long. In germline, CDR1 is SGHRS, CDR2 YFSETQ. This sequence originates from a man aged 18 to 30 in good health. Some clones in this sample may be carry-over from other donors' samples. The sequenced sample was naive CD4+ T cells from PBMCs. Noted subset: CD45RA+ positively selected. The V call is TRBV5-1, the J call TRBJ1-2; D uncertain. The CDR3 DNA is TGCGCCAGCAGCCTGGCGAGTGGGTATGGCTACACCTTC. This translates into CASSLASGYGYTF.